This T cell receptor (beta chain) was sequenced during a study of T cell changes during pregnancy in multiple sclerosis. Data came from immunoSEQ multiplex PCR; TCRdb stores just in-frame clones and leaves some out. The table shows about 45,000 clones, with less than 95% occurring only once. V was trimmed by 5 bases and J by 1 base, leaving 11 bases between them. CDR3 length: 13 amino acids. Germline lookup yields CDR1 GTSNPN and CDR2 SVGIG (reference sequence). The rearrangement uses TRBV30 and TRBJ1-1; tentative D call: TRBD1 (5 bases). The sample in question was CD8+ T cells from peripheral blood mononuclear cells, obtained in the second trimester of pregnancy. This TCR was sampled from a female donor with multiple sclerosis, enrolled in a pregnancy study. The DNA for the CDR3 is TGTGCCTGGGCGGCTACAGGGAACACTGAAGCTTTCTTT. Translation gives CAWAATGNTEAFF.